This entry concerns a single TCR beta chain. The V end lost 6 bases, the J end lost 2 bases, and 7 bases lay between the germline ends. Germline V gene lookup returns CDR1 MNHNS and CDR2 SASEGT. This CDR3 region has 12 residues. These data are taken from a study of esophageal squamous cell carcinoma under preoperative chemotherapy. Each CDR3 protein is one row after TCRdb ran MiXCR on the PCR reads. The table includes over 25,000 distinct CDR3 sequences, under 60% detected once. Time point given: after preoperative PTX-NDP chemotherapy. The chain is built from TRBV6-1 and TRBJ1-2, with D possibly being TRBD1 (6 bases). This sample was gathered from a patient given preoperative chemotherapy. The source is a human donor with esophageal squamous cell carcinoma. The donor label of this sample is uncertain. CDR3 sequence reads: CASSGQNYGYTF. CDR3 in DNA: TGTGCCAGCAGCGGACAGAACTATGGCTACACCTTC.